The T cell receptor beta chain described here comes from a study of T-cell memory formation after mild COVID-19. The wider study: There were largely donor-specific TCR clusters. Findings of the study overall: Second-wave clones peaking on day 37 lacked confirmed SARS-CoV-2 specificity. There was a balanced CD4/CD8 profile in clones contracting day 15 to 85, and later expanders leaned CD4+.

TCRdb re-called the 5' RACE reads with MiXCR, one entry per CDR3 protein. The sample carries fewer than 600,000 distinct CDR3 sequences, roughly a fifth recorded once. Between the trimmed V and J ends, which lost 6 bases and 6 bases, there was a span of 13 bases. Per germline, CDR1 DFQATT and CDR2 SNEGSKA (reference sequence). The CDR3 has 12 amino acids. In the case of this clonotype: No antigen is known for it.

This TCR came from an adult woman who had mild COVID-19 (a few samples of this study predate the infection). Cell type and time point are not known. Sequencing was carried out using PBMCs or a T cell subset sorted from them (not recorded which). This chain connects TRBV20-1 to TRBJ2-3; TRBD2 might be the D (6 bases). The CDR3 nucleotides are TGCAGTGCGGGGACTCCCGGGGATACGCAGTATTTT. Encoded protein: CSAGTPGDTQYF.